The clone carrying this TCR beta chain turned up a few times. This specimen comes from a study of CD8 T cells in ankylosing spondylitis. Germline lookup yields CDR1 MDHEN and CDR2 SYDVKM. This CDR3 contains 14 residues. V lost 5 bases and J 3 bases, leaving 13 bases between the germline ends. MiXCR was run by TCRdb on the 5' RACE reads, yielding one entry per CDR3 protein. The top ten hold around 13% of the sample, which has just over 350,000 distinct CDR3 sequences, 20% to 25% seen once. This chain uses TRBV28 with TRBJ1-1, with D possibly matching TRBD1 (6 bases). The specimen was blood, either unsorted or a sorted T cell fraction (not recorded which). The TCR sequence derives from a male donor with ankylosing spondylitis or in good health (not recorded which). CDR3 sequence: CASSGHRDYTEAFF. The CDR3 region has the DNA TGTGCCAGCAGTGGCCACAGGGATTACACTGAAGCTTTCTTT.